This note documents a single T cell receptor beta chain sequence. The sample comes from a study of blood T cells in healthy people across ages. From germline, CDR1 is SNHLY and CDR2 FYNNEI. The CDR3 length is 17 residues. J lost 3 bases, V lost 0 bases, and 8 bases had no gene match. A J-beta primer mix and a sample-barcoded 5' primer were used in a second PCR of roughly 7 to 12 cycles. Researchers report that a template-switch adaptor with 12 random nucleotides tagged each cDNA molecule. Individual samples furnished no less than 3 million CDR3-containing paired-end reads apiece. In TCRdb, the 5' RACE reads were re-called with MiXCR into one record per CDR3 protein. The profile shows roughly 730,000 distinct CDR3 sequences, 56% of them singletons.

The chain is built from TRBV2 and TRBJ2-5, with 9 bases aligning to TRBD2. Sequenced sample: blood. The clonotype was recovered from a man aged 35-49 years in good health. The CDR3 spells CASSEAQGSGGEETQYF. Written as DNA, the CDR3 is TGTGCCAGCAGTGAAGCGCAAGGTAGCGGGGGCGAAGAGACCCAGTACTTC.